These T cell receptor beta chains were read from a single sample in a study of T-cell memory formation after mild COVID-19. MiXCR was run by TCRdb on the 5' RACE reads, yielding one entry per CDR3 protein. The sample records about 82,000 distinct CDR3 sequences, over 10% being singletons. The sequencing input was PBMCs or a T cell subset sorted from them (not recorded which). The receptors stem from a young man who had mild COVID-19 (a few samples of this study predate the infection). Cell type and time point are not known. CDR3s include the opening cysteine and the closing phenylalanine or tryptophan. The D gene is left open where the match is weak. Part of the rows lack a size; the others show once, few, many or a class for expanded clones.

few,TRBV19,TRBJ2-5,-,TGTGCCAGTAGTATTACCGGGTACCAAGAGACCCAGTACTTC,CASSITGYQETQYF
few,TRBV4-2,TRBJ2-5,-,TGTGCCAGCAGCCGCACACGGGGTTTTCAAGAGACCCAGTACTTC,CASSRTRGFQETQYF
few,TRBV21-1,TRBJ2-5,-,TGTGCCAGCAGCAAAAAACGGCCACAGGGACAGGAGACCCAGTACTTC,CASSKKRPQGQETQYF
few,TRBV4-3,TRBJ2-3,-,TGCGCCAGCAGCGGTTTTGGCGGAGACCCCGATACGCAGTATTTT,CASSGFGGDPDTQYF
few,TRBV9,TRBJ2-3,-,TGTGCCAGCAGCGCAGAGGGGCTGAGGAGGGATACGCAGTATTTT,CASSAEGLRRDTQYF
-,TRBV6-5,TRBJ1-4,-,TGTGCCAGCAGTTACTCGAGTCTGGAAAAACTGTTTTTT,CASSYSSLEKLFF
-,TRBV7-9,TRBJ2-7,-,TGTGCCAGCACCGACCCCCCGGGGGCGGACGAGCAGTACTTC,CASTDPPGADEQYF
-,TRBV5-1,TRBJ2-2,TRBD1,TGCGCCAGCAGTTTCCCCGAGGGGGCGATCGGGGAGCTGTTTTTT,CASSFPEGAIGELFF
-,TRBV24-1,TRBJ1-5,-,TGTGCCACCAGTGACCCTAATCAGCCCCAGCATTTT,CATSDPNQPQHF
-,TRBV5-1,TRBJ2-7,-,TGCGCCAGCAGCTTGGTAGGGGGGGACTCCTACGAGCAGTACTTC,CASSLVGGDSYEQYF
-,TRBV27,TRBJ2-2,-,TGTGCCAGCAGTTTGGGCTTTGGGACCGGGGAGCTGTTTTTT,CASSLGFGTGELFF
-,TRBV7-8,TRBJ1-2,-,TGTGCCAGCAGCCCAAAAGGGGGATATGGCTACACCTTC,CASSPKGGYGYTF
-,TRBV7-9,TRBJ2-2,-,TGTGCCAGCAGCTTCGCCGACGCCACCGGGGAGCTGTTTTTT,CASSFADATGELFF
-,TRBV7-2,TRBJ1-2,TRBD1,TGTGCCAGCAGCTCCCCTGACAGGGGCTCCTATGGCTACACCTTC,CASSSPDRGSYGYTF
-,TRBV4-3,TRBJ1-4,-,TGCCCCAGCAGAAAGTCCCGCAGTTCAACTAATGAAAAACTGTTTTTT,CPSRKSRSSTNEKLFF
few,TRBV6-5,TRBJ2-3,TRBD2,TGTGCCAGCAGCCTTAGCGGGGGGTTCTTGGATACGCAGTATTTT,CASSLSGGFLDTQYF
few,TRBV28,TRBJ1-1,-,TGTGCCAGCAGCCCGGTCGAAGACACTGAAGCTTTCTTT,CASSPVEDTEAFF
-,TRBV4-1,TRBJ2-2,-,TGCGCCAGCAGCCAAGATCCCGACAGCACCGGGGAGCTGTTTTTT,CASSQDPDSTGELFF
many,TRBV4-2,TRBJ2-3,-,TGTGCCAGCAGCCAAGATGGGCCGGGTAGGGGCACAGATACGCAGTATTTT,CASSQDGPGRGTDTQYF
-,TRBV4-2,TRBJ2-3,TRBD2,TGTGCCAGCAGCCAAGATGTTCTAGCGGGGGGGCCAGATACGCAGTATTTT,CASSQDVLAGGPDTQYF
-,TRBV12-3/TRBV12-4,TRBJ2-1,TRBD1,TGTGCCAGCAGTCCGCAGGGGGCGAGTAGGAATGAGCAGTTCTTC,CASSPQGASRNEQFF
-,TRBV7-9,TRBJ2-3,TRBD1,TGTGCCAGCAGCCCCCCCGGGACAGGTAGCACAGATACGCAGTATTTT,CASSPPGTGSTDTQYF
-,TRBV6-5,TRBJ1-3,-,TGTGCCAGCAGTCCGGACAGCTCAGGGAACACCATATATTTT,CASSPDSSGNTIYF
-,TRBV5-1,TRBJ1-3,-,TGCGCCAGCAGCTTAGACAGTCTCTCTGGAAACACCATATATTTT,CASSLDSLSGNTIYF
-,TRBV7-9,TRBJ1-1,TRBD1,TGTGCCAGCAGCACCCGACAGGGTCTGAACACTGAAGCTTTCTTT,CASSTRQGLNTEAFF
-,TRBV7-9,TRBJ1-2,-,TGTGCCAGCAGCTTGGGCGTAGGTCGACACTATGGCTACACCTTC,CASSLGVGRHYGYTF
few,TRBV6-2/TRBV6-3,TRBJ1-1,-,TGTGCCAGCAGTTACTCGAGTTCCTTGGGTCCTGAAGCTTTCTTT,CASSYSSSLGPEAFF
few,TRBV7-9,TRBJ2-3,TRBD1,TGTGCCAGCAGCCTGCCGGGACAGGGGCCAGATACGCAGTATTTT,CASSLPGQGPDTQYF
-,TRBV27,TRBJ2-3,TRBD2,TGTGCCAGCAGTTCGGGACTAGCCGGGGATACGCAGTATTTT,CASSSGLAGDTQYF
-,TRBV4-1,TRBJ1-2,-,TGCGCCAGCAGCCAAGATAAGCGGGGAACCTACACCTTC,CASSQDKRGTYTF
few,TRBV6-2/TRBV6-3,TRBJ2-7,TRBD2,TGTGCCAGCAGCGTACTAGCGGGGCCCTACGAGCAGTACTTC,CASSVLAGPYEQYF
-,TRBV7-2,TRBJ1-1,-,TGTGCCAGCATCCTACCGCCCATGAACACTGAAGCTTTCTTT,CASILPPMNTEAFF
-,TRBV6-6,TRBJ2-2,-,TGTGCCAGCAGTTATTCCGACAGCGGGGAGCTGTTTTTT,CASSYSDSGELFF
few,TRBV7-6,TRBJ2-5,-,TGTGCCAGCAGCTTAGTTGTTGGGCAGAATCAAGAGACCCAGTACTTC,CASSLVVGQNQETQYF
-,TRBV5-1,TRBJ2-3,-,TGCGCCAGCAGCTCTGAAAGTCCTAGCACAGATACGCAGTATTTT,CASSSESPSTDTQYF
-,TRBV7-8,TRBJ2-7,TRBD1,TGTGCCAGCAGCTTTTCTCCACAGGGGCCCTACGAGCAGTACTTC,CASSFSPQGPYEQYF
few,TRBV6-2/TRBV6-3,TRBJ2-1,TRBD1,TGTGCCAGCAGACTGTACAGGGGGGTCGATGAGCAGTTCTTC,CASRLYRGVDEQFF
-,TRBV20-1,TRBJ2-7,-,TGCAGTGCTAGAGATCTGAAGGGACCGTCGTACGAGCAGTACTTC,CSARDLKGPSYEQYF
-,TRBV7-2,TRBJ1-5,-,TGTGCCAGCACCGAAGCAGGGTCCCAGCCCCAGCATTTT,CASTEAGSQPQHF
few,TRBV5-1,TRBJ1-5,-,TGCGCCAGCAGCTTGGAGGCAAATCAGCCCCAGCATTTT,CASSLEANQPQHF
-,TRBV4-1,TRBJ1-5,-,TGCGCCAGCGGCCCCGGCAGTTATAGCAATCAGCCCCAGCATTTT,CASGPGSYSNQPQHF
many,TRBV18,TRBJ1-3,-,TGTGCCAGCTCACCACCGTACAGGACGATCTCTGGAAACACCATATATTTT,CASSPPYRTISGNTIYF
few,TRBV6-2/TRBV6-3,TRBJ1-5,TRBD1,TGTGCCAGCAGTACAGGGGAAAGCAATCAGCCCCAGCATTTT,CASSTGESNQPQHF
few,TRBV6-5,TRBJ2-7,-,TGTGCCACCCGGGGGCAGGGGTACGACGAGCAGTACTTC,CATRGQGYDEQYF
-,TRBV30,TRBJ1-1,-,TGTGCCTGGGGCCCAGGAGTAGCTTTCTTT,CAWGPGVAFF
few,TRBV9,TRBJ1-1,-,TGTGCCACAGGGGTTGGGGACACTGAAGCTTTCTTT,CATGVGDTEAFF
few,TRBV7-9,TRBJ1-2,-,TGTGCCAGCAGCTTAGACATGAGACGGATAAACTATGGCTACACCTTC,CASSLDMRRINYGYTF
-,TRBV4-1,TRBJ1-1,-,TGCGCCAGCAGCCAAGTAGGGACAAGGAACACTGAAGCTTTCTTT,CASSQVGTRNTEAFF
few,TRBV6-2/TRBV6-3,TRBJ2-1,TRBD2,TGTGCCAGCAGTTACCTGACTAGCGGGCTCTACAATGAGCAGTTCTTC,CASSYLTSGLYNEQFF
few,TRBV3-1,TRBJ1-5,-,TGTGCCAGCGCCCGTGAGGGGAACAATCAGCCCCAGCATTTT,CASAREGNNQPQHF
-,TRBV7-2,TRBJ1-5,TRBD1,TGTGCCAGCAGCTACCCCCGGGACAGGGGTGGGCTAGGCAATCAGCCCCAGCATTTT,CASSYPRDRGGLGNQPQHF
-,TRBV20-1,TRBJ2-7,-,TGCAGTGCGCTGCGCAGCTACGAGCAGTACTTC,CSALRSYEQYF
-,TRBV2,TRBJ1-3,TRBD1,TGTGCCAGCAGCAGGAAACAGGGGAGCTCTGGAAACACCATATATTTT,CASSRKQGSSGNTIYF
few,TRBV6-5,TRBJ1-2,-,TGTGCCAGCAGCATTTGGGGAGACAGCAACTATGGCTACACCTTC,CASSIWGDSNYGYTF
-,TRBV6-2/TRBV6-3,TRBJ1-2,-,TGTGCCAGCAGTACTCGGAAGGGGAGGCGAATAAGCTACACCTTC,CASSTRKGRRISYTF
few,TRBV4-2,TRBJ1-1,-,TGTGCCAGCAGCCAACAGTCGGGACAGAACACTGAAGCTTTCTTT,CASSQQSGQNTEAFF
few,TRBV14,TRBJ2-1,TRBD2,TGTGCCAGCAGCCTCTTCAGCGGGGGGCATTACAATGAGCAGTTCTTC,CASSLFSGGHYNEQFF
-,TRBV5-1,TRBJ1-2,-,TGCGCCAGCAGCCCGACGGAGATTAGGGCCTTC,CASSPTEIRAF
-,TRBV2,TRBJ1-5,-,TGTGCCAGCAGTCCTCCGGACACTTATCAGCCCCAGCATTTT,CASSPPDTYQPQHF